Detailed here is one TCR beta chain. The data are from a study of OX40 agonist ivuxolimab in advanced cancers. Using immunoSEQ multiplex PCR, the repertoire was profiled, and TCRdb retains in-frame clones only, with some absent. This sample has tens of thousands of clones, with around four fifths found just once. The CDR3 spans 13 residues. Trimming shortened V by 1 base and J by 0 bases, and 1 base separated the two germline ends. Per the germline V gene, CDR1 is SEHNR and CDR2 is FQNEAQ (reference sequence). Material: CD4+ or CD8+ T cells sorted from blood, obtained in a trial of the OX40 agonist ivuxolimab. The chain combines TRBV7-9 with TRBJ1-5; the D is unclear. The sequence came from an adult with an advanced solid tumor such as melanoma, head and neck, liver or kidney cancer. The CDR3 is CASSLDSNQPQHF. CDR3 DNA sequence: TGTGCCAGCAGCTTAGATAGCAATCAGCCCCAGCATTTT. Together with reference TRBV7-9 and TRBJ1-5, the CDR3 gives the full variable domain: DTGVSQNPRHKITKRGQNVTFRCDPISEHNRLYWYRQTLGQGPEFLTYFQNEAQLEKSRLLSDRFSAERPKGSFSTLEIQRTEQGDSAMYLCASSLDSNQPQHFGDGTRLSIL.